The present TCR beta chain was sequenced within a study of blood T cell repertoires in COVID-19. Study summary: Sources were T cells, B-cell-depleted T cells, or PBMCs; the material itself was cDNA or gDNA.

As processed by the authors: By means of reference gene primer amplification, nucleated cell counts were estimated. Produced via immunoSEQ multiplex PCR; TCRdb's table is partial and in-frame only. From that table come the V and J calls and clone size; the DNA was used to work out D and trimming. The table includes 110,000 or so clones, around 83% detected once. The CDR3 has 11 amino acids. Germline trimming cut 10 bases from V and 5 bases from J; bases unmatched to any gene: 3. The germline CDR1 and CDR2 sequences are LGHDT and YNNKEL (reference sequence). J is TRBJ2-5 and V is TRBV3-1 (or the pseudogene TRBV3-2), with 8 bases identical to TRBD1. This TCR was sampled from a woman aged 80 or over with active or convalescent COVID-19. The source material was peripheral blood. Here the CDR3 reads CATRGLETQYF. The CDR3 nucleotides are TGTGCCACCAGGGGGCTTGAGACCCAGTACTTC.